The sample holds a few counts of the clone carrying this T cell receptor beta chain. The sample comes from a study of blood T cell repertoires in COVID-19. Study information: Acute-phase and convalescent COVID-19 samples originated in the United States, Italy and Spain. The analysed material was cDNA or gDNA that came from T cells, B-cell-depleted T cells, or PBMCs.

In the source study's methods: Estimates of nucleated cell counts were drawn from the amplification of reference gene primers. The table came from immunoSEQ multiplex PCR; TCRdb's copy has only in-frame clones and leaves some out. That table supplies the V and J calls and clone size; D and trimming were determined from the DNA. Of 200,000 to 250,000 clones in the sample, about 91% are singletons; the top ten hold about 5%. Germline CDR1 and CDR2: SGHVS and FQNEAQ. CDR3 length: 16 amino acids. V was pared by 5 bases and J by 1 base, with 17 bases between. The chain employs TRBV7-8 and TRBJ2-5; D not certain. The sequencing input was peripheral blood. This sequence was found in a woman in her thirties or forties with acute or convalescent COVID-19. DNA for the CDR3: TGTGCCAGCAGCAGCCGAGGTGGAATTTTCCAAGAGACCCAGTACTTC. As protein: CASSSRGGIFQETQYF.